This T cell receptor (beta chain) is drawn from a study of siplizumab effects on memory and regulatory T cells. Assay: immunoSEQ multiplex PCR; the TCRdb copy retains only in-frame clones and omits some. The sample has 70,000 to 95,000 clones, over 95% seen once. Comments on this clone: Antigen: not known.

Study conclusions and caveats: Naive or memory phenotype assignment was not possible for roughly 80-97% of proliferating CD4+ or CD8+ clones. Both greater diversity than memory cells and a major contribution to the alloresponse seemed to characterize naive T cells. The study found that siplizumab significantly reduced alloreactive sequences traceable to unstimulated CD4+ memory cells.

Germline V gene sequence: CDR1 MNHNS, CDR2 SASEGT. Losses at the gene ends were 6 bases for V and 2 bases for J; bases not matched to a gene: 8. CDR3 length equals 16 residues. V and J are TRBV6-1 and TRBJ2-1; TRBD2 matches at 9 bases. The sequence came from a human donor in good health. The sample consisted of naive CD4+ T cells sorted from blood. CDR3 sequence (DNA): TGTGCCAGCAGAGAAATCTTAGCGGGGGCCTACAATGAGCAGTTCTTC. Protein: CASREILAGAYNEQFF.